The rows below give T cell receptor beta chains drawn from one sample of a study of regulatory and conventional T cells in RAG deficiency. Using immunoSEQ multiplex PCR, the repertoire was profiled, and TCRdb retains in-frame clones only, with some absent. The data show around 29,000 clones, more than 90% seen once. This sample was also put to use in a study of regulatory T cells.

Sequencing input: CD25- CD4+ T cells sorted from blood. The receptors were sampled from a human donor in good health. Both conserved end residues are part of each CDR3. The D gene is left open where the match is weak. Size is stated for part of the rows, as once, few or many counts, or as a class when the clone is expanded.

TRBV29-1	TRBJ1-3	-	-	CSVCWVQGGNTIYF	TGCAGCGTCTGTTGGGTCCAGGGCGGAAACACCATATATTTT
TRBV6-1	TRBJ1-1	TRBD1	-	CASIGTGGALIEAFF	TGTGCCAGCATTGGGACAGGGGGCGCGTTAATTGAAGCTTTCTTT
TRBV5-6	TRBJ2-7	TRBD2	-	CASSLVPAGGHEQYF	TGTGCCAGCAGCTTGGTACCAGCGGGAGGCCACGAGCAGTACTTC
TRBV6-4	TRBJ1-2	-	-	CASSDYRGRGYTF	TGTGCCAGCAGTGACTACCGTGGCCGTGGCTACACCTTC
TRBV18	TRBJ1-2	-	-	CASSPERSGYGYTF	TGTGCCAGCTCACCTGAGCGAAGTGGCTATGGCTACACCTTC
TRBV10-3	TRBJ1-2	-	once	CAISESTAYGYTF	TGTGCCATCAGTGAGTCGACAGCCTATGGCTACACCTTC
TRBV30	TRBJ1-1	-	-	CAWREGRRNTEAFF	TGTGCCTGGAGGGAGGGACGAAGAAACACTGAAGCTTTCTTT
TRBV7-2	TRBJ2-3	TRBD2	-	CASSSGLPSTDTQYF	TGTGCCAGCAGCTCGGGACTACCCAGCACAGATACGCAGTATTTT
TRBV10-3	TRBJ1-3	TRBD1	-	CATMGTGIGNTIYF	TGTGCCACCATGGGGACAGGGATTGGAAACACCATATATTTT
TRBV5-1	TRBJ2-1	TRBD2	once	CASSETSGLAGVNEQFF	TGCGCCAGCAGCGAAACATCGGGACTAGCGGGAGTCAATGAGCAGTTCTTC
TRBV5-6	TRBJ2-1	TRBD2	-	CASSFQKTSQFF	TGTGCCAGCAGCTTTCAAAAGACTAGCCAGTTCTTC
TRBV7-2	TRBJ2-5	-	-	CASSLEVVARETQYF	TGTGCCAGCAGCTTAGAAGTCGTAGCGAGGGAGACCCAGTACTTC
TRBV4-2	TRBJ2-3	TRBD2	-	CASSLMRGTTDTQYF	TGTGCCAGCAGCCTTATGCGGGGGACCACAGATACGCAGTATTTT
TRBV7-3	TRBJ2-6	TRBD1	-	CASRQGASGANVLTF	TGTGCCAGTAGACAGGGGGCCTCTGGGGCCAACGTCCTGACTTTC
TRBV7-9	TRBJ1-3	TRBD1	-	CASSRQGAQGLYTIYF	TGTGCCAGCAGCAGACAGGGGGCGCAAGGCCTTTACACCATATATTTT
TRBV4-1	TRBJ2-4	-	-	CASSQGLAQGRAKNIQYF	TGCGCCAGCAGCCAAGGGTTGGCGCAGGGTCGAGCCAAAAACATTCAGTACTTC
TRBV4-1	TRBJ1-5	TRBD1	-	CASSQGAGGRNQPQHF	TGCGCCAGCAGCCAGGGGGCAGGGGGCCGCAATCAGCCCCAGCATTTT
TRBV29-1	TRBJ1-2	-	-	CSALRGGAGYTF	TGCAGCGCCCTACGTGGCGGAGCCGGCTACACCTTC
TRBV9	TRBJ2-2	TRBD1	-	CASSAEGTGGNGELFF	TGTGCCAGCAGCGCAGAAGGGACAGGGGGAAACGGGGAGCTGTTTTTT
TRBV9	TRBJ2-5	TRBD2	-	CASSFHSSGGWETQYF	TGTGCCAGCAGCTTCCACTCTAGCGGGGGATGGGAGACCCAGTACTTC
TRBV4-1	TRBJ1-5	-	-	CASSLALGDGNQPQHF	TGCGCCAGCAGCCTAGCCCTCGGGGATGGCAATCAGCCCCAGCATTTT
TRBV5-8	TRBJ1-4	-	few	CASNPGLREKLFF	TGTGCCAGCAATCCGGGATTACGTGAAAAACTGTTTTTT
TRBV11-2	TRBJ1-2	-	-	CASSPRSGGYGYTF	TGTGCCAGCAGCCCCCGATCGGGGGGCTATGGCTACACCTTC
TRBV6-1	TRBJ1-2	-	-	CATRGLWLGGYTF	TGTGCCACCCGGGGATTATGGCTAGGTGGCTACACCTTC
TRBV2	TRBJ2-3	TRBD2	-	CASRGTSGGGPTQYF	TGTGCCAGCAGGGGGACTAGCGGGGGGGGCCCAACGCAGTATTTT
TRBV25-1	TRBJ2-1	TRBD2	-	CASSDPRTSGRAVDGQFF	TGTGCCAGCAGTGACCCTCGAACTAGCGGGAGGGCAGTCGATGGGCAGTTCTTC
TRBV27	TRBJ2-7	TRBD1	-	CASSLIPQGRHSYEQYF	TGTGCCAGCAGTTTAATCCCACAGGGGCGCCACTCCTACGAGCAGTACTTC
TRBV7-8	TRBJ2-1	TRBD2	-	CASSFASGGGGNEQFF	TGTGCCAGCAGCTTTGCCTCGGGCGGGGGAGGCAATGAGCAGTTCTTC
TRBV5-5	TRBJ2-7	-	-	CASSLVGQGYEQYF	TGTGCCAGCAGCTTGGTAGGCCAGGGTTACGAGCAGTACTTC
TRBV6-5	TRBJ2-7	TRBD1	-	CASGTGFSYEQYF	TGTGCCAGTGGGACAGGGTTTTCCTACGAGCAGTACTTC
TRBV2	TRBJ2-3	TRBD2	-	CASLHLAGADTQYF	TGTGCCAGCCTCCACCTAGCGGGGGCAGATACGCAGTATTTT
TRBV19	TRBJ1-2	TRBD1	-	CASSGTGVVYGYTF	TGTGCCAGTAGCGGGACAGGGGTGGTCTATGGCTACACCTTC
TRBV7-8	TRBJ1-3	-	-	CASSPYRDTIYF	TGTGCCAGCAGCCCCTACCGGGACACCATATATTTT
TRBV5-1	TRBJ1-3	-	-	CASSLDSSGNTIYF	TGCGCCAGCAGCTTGGATAGCTCTGGAAACACCATATATTTT
TRBV7-9	TRBJ1-3	TRBD1	once	CASSRYQGQGFSGNTIYF	TGTGCCAGCAGCCGCTACCAAGGACAGGGTTTCTCTGGAAACACCATATATTTT
TRBV2	TRBJ2-2	TRBD1	-	CATLLDRANGELFF	TGTGCCACCCTACTGGACAGGGCGAACGGGGAGCTGTTTTTT
TRBV5-4	TRBJ2-1	-	-	CASSRTGGPFFEQFF	TGTGCCAGCAGCCGAACCGGAGGGCCATTTTTTGAGCAGTTCTTC
TRBV19	TRBJ2-4	-	few	CASSIGGRVGGRGNIQYF	TGTGCCAGTAGTATAGGGGGGCGCGTGGGGGGGCGTGGAAACATTCAGTACTTC
TRBV29-1	TRBJ1-4	-	-	CSVEDRGRGEKLFF	TGCAGCGTTGAAGATAGAGGGCGCGGTGAAAAACTGTTTTTT
TRBV19	TRBJ2-5	TRBD2	-	CASSSGLAGLETQYF	TGTGCCAGTAGCAGCGGACTAGCAGGCTTAGAGACCCAGTACTTC
TRBV19	TRBJ2-6	TRBD1	-	CASSRVQGSSGANVLTF	TGTGCCAGTAGTAGAGTACAGGGGAGCTCTGGGGCCAACGTCCTGACTTTC
TRBV4-3	TRBJ2-7	TRBD1	-	CASSPHRGMGEQYF	TGCGCCAGCAGCCCTCACAGGGGAATGGGCGAGCAGTACTTC
TRBV11-2	TRBJ2-7	TRBD1	-	CASSRRTGESYEQYF	TGTGCCAGCAGCCGCCGGACAGGAGAATCCTACGAGCAGTACTTC
TRBV7-2	TRBJ2-5	-	-	CASSLARVQETQYF	TGTGCCAGCAGCTTAGCCAGGGTCCAAGAGACCCAGTACTTC
TRBV18	TRBJ1-6	-	-	CASSPMARGADNSPLHF	TGTGCCAGCTCACCTATGGCCCGTGGTGCCGATAATTCACCCCTCCACTTT
TRBV9	TRBJ1-3	-	-	CASSVVPGSGNTIYF	TGTGCCAGCAGCGTAGTGCCAGGCTCTGGAAACACCATATATTTT
TRBV6-5	TRBJ2-1	TRBD2	-	CASSYLLAGGYNEQFF	TGTGCCAGCAGTTACTTGCTAGCGGGGGGCTACAATGAGCAGTTCTTC
TRBV7-2	TRBJ2-6	TRBD1	-	CASSSPPGQGAAGANVLTF	TGTGCCAGCAGCTCCCCCCCCGGACAGGGGGCTGCTGGGGCCAACGTCCTGACTTTC
TRBV10-2	TRBJ2-7	TRBD2	-	CASSESGSSYEQYF	TGCGCCAGCAGTGAGAGCGGGAGCAGCTACGAGCAGTACTTC
TRBV27	TRBJ1-5	-	-	CASSLEGRRNQPQHF	TGTGCCAGCAGTTTGGAAGGGAGGCGCAATCAGCCCCAGCATTTT
TRBV4-2	TRBJ2-5	TRBD2	-	CASSLTSGTYQETQYF	TGTGCCAGCAGCTTGACTAGCGGGACATACCAAGAGACCCAGTACTTC
TRBV5-8	TRBJ1-2	-	few	CASSRRFRQANLPGYTF	TGTGCCAGCAGCCGGAGATTTAGACAGGCGAACTTACCCGGCTACACCTTC
TRBV7-9	TRBJ1-1	-	-	CASSPTAVRNTEAFF	TGTGCCAGCAGCCCGACGGCGGTAAGGAACACTGAAGCTTTCTTT